In this sample, the clone carrying this T cell receptor (beta chain) turned up once. Its antigen is still unknown. CDR1 SNHLY and CDR2 FYNNEI come from the germline V gene. The CDR3 contains 15 residues. The V and J ends lost 7 bases and 1 base, in that order; junction bases with no gene match: 6. Each CDR3 protein is one row after TCRdb ran MiXCR on the reads. The sample has 110,000 to 150,000 distinct CDR3 sequences, 25% to 35% seen once. The data belong to a study of T cell repertoires in cytomegalovirus infection. On the study more broadly: Indications of both CMV infection and matching HLA type were provided by public TCR beta signatures. Study-level findings and limits: There were HLA-C-restricted CMV-specific TCR beta clonotypes dominating the ex vivo response.

This material consisted of CD8+ T cells from cultured PBMCs, taken from culture after CMV antigen stimulation. The chain joins TRBV2 to TRBJ2-1, with 8 nucleotides matching TRBD2. This sequence was found in a human donor in good health (CMV status not recorded). Some clones in this sample may be carry-over from other donors' samples. CDR3: CASTLAGPSYNEQFF. Here the CDR3 DNA reads TGTGCCAGCACCCTAGCGGGCCCTTCCTACAATGAGCAGTTCTTC.